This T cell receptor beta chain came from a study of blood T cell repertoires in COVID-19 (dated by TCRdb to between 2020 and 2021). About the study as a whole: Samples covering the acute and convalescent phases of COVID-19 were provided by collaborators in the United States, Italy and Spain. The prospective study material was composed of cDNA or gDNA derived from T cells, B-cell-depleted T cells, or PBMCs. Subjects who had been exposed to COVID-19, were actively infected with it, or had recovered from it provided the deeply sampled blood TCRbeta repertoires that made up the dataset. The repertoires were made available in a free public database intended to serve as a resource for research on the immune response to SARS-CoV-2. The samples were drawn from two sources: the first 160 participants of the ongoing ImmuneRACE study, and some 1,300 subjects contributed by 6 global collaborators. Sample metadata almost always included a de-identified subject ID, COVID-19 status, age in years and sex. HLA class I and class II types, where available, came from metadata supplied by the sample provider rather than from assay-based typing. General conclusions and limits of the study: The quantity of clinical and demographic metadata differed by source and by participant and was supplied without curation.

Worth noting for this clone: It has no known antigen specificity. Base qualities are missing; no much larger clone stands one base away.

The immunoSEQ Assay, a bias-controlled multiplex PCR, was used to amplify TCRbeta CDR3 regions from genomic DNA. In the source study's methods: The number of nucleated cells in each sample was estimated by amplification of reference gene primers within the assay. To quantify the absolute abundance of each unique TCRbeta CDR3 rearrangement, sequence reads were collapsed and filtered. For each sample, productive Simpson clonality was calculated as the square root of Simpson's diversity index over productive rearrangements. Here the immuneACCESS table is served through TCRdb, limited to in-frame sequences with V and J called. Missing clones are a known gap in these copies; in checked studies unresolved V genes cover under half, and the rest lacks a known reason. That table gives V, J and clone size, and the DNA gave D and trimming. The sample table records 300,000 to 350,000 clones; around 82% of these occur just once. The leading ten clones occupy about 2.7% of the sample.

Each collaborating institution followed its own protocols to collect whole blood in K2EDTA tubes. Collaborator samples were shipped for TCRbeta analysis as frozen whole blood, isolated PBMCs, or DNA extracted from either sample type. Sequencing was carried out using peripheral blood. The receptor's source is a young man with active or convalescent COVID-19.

The nucleotides are TGTGCCAGCAGTGACTGGGAACTAGGGCATAACACAGATACGCAGTATTTT. Translated, it reads CASSDWELGHNTDTQYF. The rearrangement joined TRBV6-1 to TRBJ2-3, with a tentative D gene TRBD2 over 5 matching bases. Trimming at the junction amounts to 3 bases on V and 2 bases on J, and the germline ends lie 18 bases apart. Inclusive of the bounding cysteine and phenylalanine, the CDR3 is 17 residues long. CDR3 DNA only is kept here, 51 bases in frame from base 1. Taken from the germline V gene, the CDR1 and CDR2 loops are MNHNS and SASEGT.